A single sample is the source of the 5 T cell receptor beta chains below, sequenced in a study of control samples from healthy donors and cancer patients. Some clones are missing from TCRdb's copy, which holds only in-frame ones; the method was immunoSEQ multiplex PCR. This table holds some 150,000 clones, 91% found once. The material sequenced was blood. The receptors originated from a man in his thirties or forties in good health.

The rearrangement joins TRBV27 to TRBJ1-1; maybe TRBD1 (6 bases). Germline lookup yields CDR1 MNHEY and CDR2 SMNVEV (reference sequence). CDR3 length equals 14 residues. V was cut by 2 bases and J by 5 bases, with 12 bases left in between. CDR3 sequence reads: CASSLGGAGTEAFF. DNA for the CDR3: TGTGCCAGCAGTTTAGGGGGGGCAGGGACTGAAGCTTTCTTT.

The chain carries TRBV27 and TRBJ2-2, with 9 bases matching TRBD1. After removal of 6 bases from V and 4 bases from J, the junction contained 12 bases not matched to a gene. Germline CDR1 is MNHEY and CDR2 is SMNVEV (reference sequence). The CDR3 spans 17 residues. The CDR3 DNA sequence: TGTGCCAGCAGCCCCGAGGACAACAGGGGGCCCACCGGGGAGCTGTTTTTT. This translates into CASSPEDNRGPTGELFF.

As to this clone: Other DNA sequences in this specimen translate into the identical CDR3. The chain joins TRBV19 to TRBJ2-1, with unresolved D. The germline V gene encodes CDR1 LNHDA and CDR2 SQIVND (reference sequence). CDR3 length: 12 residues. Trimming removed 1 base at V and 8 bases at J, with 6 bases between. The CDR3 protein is CASSIGGYEQFF. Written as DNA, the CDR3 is TGTGCCAGTAGTATAGGCGGCTATGAGCAGTTCTTC.

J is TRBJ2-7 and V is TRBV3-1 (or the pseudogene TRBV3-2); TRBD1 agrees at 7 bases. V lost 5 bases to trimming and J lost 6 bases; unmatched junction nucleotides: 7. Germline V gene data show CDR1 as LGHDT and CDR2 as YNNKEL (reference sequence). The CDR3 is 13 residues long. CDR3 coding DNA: TGTGCCAGCAGCTACAGACAGGGTGGCGAGCAGTACTTC. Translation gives CASSYRQGGEQYF.

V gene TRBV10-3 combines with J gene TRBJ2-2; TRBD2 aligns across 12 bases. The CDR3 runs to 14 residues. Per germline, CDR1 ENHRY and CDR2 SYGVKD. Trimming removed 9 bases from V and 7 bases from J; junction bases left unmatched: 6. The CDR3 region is CAIASGGADGELFF. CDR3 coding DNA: TGTGCCATTGCTAGCGGGGGGGCTGACGGGGAGCTGTTTTTT.